The sequence of this T cell receptor beta chain was determined in a study of T-cell memory formation after mild COVID-19. Findings and limits, study-wide: Cross-reactive memory appears to have joined, as suggested by some responding clones showing up in pre-infection memory. Largely, contracting CD4+ clones fell within CM and EM, and contracting CD8+ clones within EMRA.

In germline, CDR1 is SGHVS, CDR2 FQNEAQ. Trimming pared 5 bases from V and 2 bases from J, leaving 18 bases between. The CDR3 runs to 16 residues. This clonotype was picked up many times. The antigen remains undetermined. Employing constant-segment primers, 5'RACE generated TCR alpha and TCR beta cDNA libraries bearing sample barcodes and UMIs. Via MiXCR, TCRdb re-called the 5' RACE reads, giving one row per CDR3 protein. The data show about 27,000 distinct CDR3 sequences, with 7.4% seen just once and roughly 13% held by the top ten. The chain has TRBV7-8 and TRBJ1-2; TRBD1 is a possible D gene (5 bases). This receptor was identified in an adult woman who had mild COVID-19 (a few samples of this study predate the infection). Cell type and time point are not known. Sequencing used PBMCs or a T cell subset sorted from them (not recorded which). The CDR3 is CASSPHPTETNYGYTF. The CDR3 DNA sequence: TGTGCCAGCAGCCCCCACCCGACAGAGACGAACTATGGCTACACCTTC. The full variable domain, completed using reference TRBV7-8 and TRBJ1-2, is GAGVSQSPRYKVAKRGQDVALRCDPISGHVSLFWYQQALGQGPEFLTYFQNEAQLDKSGLPSDRFFAERPEGSVSTLKIQRTQQEDSAVYLCASSPHPTETNYGYTFGSGTRLTVV.